These 22 T cell receptor beta chains came from one sample sequenced in a study of blood T cells in healthy people across ages. A second PCR of about 7 to 11 cycles used a sample-barcoded 5' primer and a J-beta primer mix. TCRdb reanalysed the 5' RACE reads using MiXCR and keeps one entry per CDR3 protein. This sample carries approximately 700,000 distinct CDR3 sequences, approximately 31% of them seen once, and the ten largest clones take roughly 14%. The sequencing input was blood. The receptors come from an elderly woman in good health.

The chain employs TRBV16 and TRBJ2-2; D uncertain. Between the trimmed V and J ends, which lost 1 base and 3 bases, there was a span of 6 bases. The CDR3 extends over 14 amino acids. Germline V gene data show CDR1 as KGHSY and CDR2 as FQNENV. Here the CDR3 DNA reads TGTGCCAGCAGCCAATTGGGGTACACCGGGGAGCTGTTTTTT. The encoded protein is CASSQLGYTGELFF.

This clonotype was seen at least ten times. The chain employs TRBV7-2 and TRBJ2-2; TRBD2 might be the D (5 bases). The germline V and J ends were trimmed by 5 bases and 4 bases, with 14 bases remaining between them. The CDR3 length is 15 residues. Germline V gives CDR1 SGHTA, CDR2 FQGNSA. CDR3 DNA: TGTGCCAGCAGCCCCAACCCGGAGGCCACCGGGGAGCTGTTTTTT. This gives the protein CASSPNPEATGELFF. Using reference TRBV7-2 and TRBJ2-2 for the parts outside the CDR3, the full variable domain is GAGVSQSPSNKVTEKGKDVELRCDPISGHTALYWYRQSLGQGLEFLIYFQGNSAPDKSGLPSDRFSAERTGGSVSTLTIQRTQQEDSAVYLCASSPNPEATGELFFGEGSRLTVL.

The chain links TRBV5-1 to TRBJ2-5; D not resolved. The length of the CDR3 is 13 residues. V was clipped by 4 bases and J by 4 bases, with 11 bases between them. Germline V gene lookup returns CDR1 SGHRS and CDR2 YFSETQ. For the CDR3, the DNA is TGCGCCAGCAGCCCGACAAATCCAGAGACCCAGTACTTC. Its translation is CASSPTNPETQYF. Combining the CDR3 with reference TRBV5-1 and TRBJ2-5 gives the whole variable domain KAGVTQTPRYLIKTRGQQVTLSCSPISGHRSVSWYQQTPGQGLQFLFEYFSETQRNKGNFPGRFSGRQFSNSRSEMNVSTLELGDSALYLCASSPTNPETQYFGPGTRLLVL.

This clonotype has only one observation. A much larger clone differs by one base, so this may be a read error. The chain is built from TRBV6-1 and TRBJ1-5; 7 nucleotides match TRBD1. This CDR3 has 14 residues. Germline values: CDR1 MNHNS, CDR2 SASEGT. The CDR3 reads CAGSGTDSNQPQHF. DNA of the CDR3: TGTGCCGGCAGTGGGACAGATAGCAATCAGCCCCAGCATTTT.

This clonotype was seen repeatedly, ten times or more. The J gene is TRBJ2-1, the V gene TRBV6-1; maybe TRBD2 (5 bases). Per the germline V gene, CDR1 is MNHNS and CDR2 is SASEGT. V shed 6 bases and J shed 5 bases, with 11 bases lying between them. There are 13 residues in the CDR3. The CDR3 DNA reads as TGTGCCAGCAGGAGGGCAGTCAACAATGAGCAGTTCTTC. Translation gives CASRRAVNNEQFF.

This chain connects TRBV7-8 to TRBJ1-6; the D is unclear. Germline V gene sequence: CDR1 SGHVS, CDR2 FQNEAQ. V was trimmed by 0 bases and J by 10 bases, leaving 7 bases between them. This CDR3 contains 13 residues. The CDR3 is CASSLARESPLHF. The DNA for the CDR3 is TGTGCCAGCAGCTTAGCGCGGGAATCACCCCTCCACTTT.

This clonotype was counted a few times. The CDR3 reads CAWQGCDEYF. The CDR3 region has the DNA TGTGCCTGGCAAGGATGCGACGAGTACTTC. V and J are TRBV30 and TRBJ2-4; D remains ambiguous. This CDR3 is built from 10 residues. V dropped 5 bases and J dropped 14 bases, with 13 bases sitting between them. Germline V lookup: CDR1 GTSNPN, CDR2 SVGIG (reference sequence).

This clonotype was observed many times. This sequence joins TRBV7-3 and TRBJ2-7; the match to TRBD1 covers 8 bases. The J segment lost 4 bases and the V segment lost 2 bases, leaving 7 bases of the junction unmatched. This CDR3 contains 15 residues. CDR1 and CDR2 from the germline V gene are SGHTA and FQGTGA. CDR3 amino acids: CASSLLQGARYEQYF. The CDR3 nucleotides read TGTGCCAGCAGCTTACTCCAGGGGGCGAGGTACGAGCAGTACTTC.

The chain is built from TRBV24-1 and TRBJ2-5, with TRBD1 matching 11 bases. Germline CDR1 KGHDR, CDR2 SFDVKD. J was trimmed by 4 bases and V by 3 bases; bases with no gene match: 3. The CDR3 sequence is 15 residues long. The CDR3 DNA reads TGTGCCACCAGTGATGGACAGGGGGCATTAGAGACCCAGTACTTC. Amino acid sequence: CATSDGQGALETQYF.

This clonotype was seen many times. The genes are TRBV10-3 and TRBJ1-2, with a tentative D call TRBD1 (5 bases). The CDR3 contains 13 residues. The V end lost 6 bases, the J end lost 2 bases, and 10 bases lay between the germline ends. Germline CDR1 is ENHRY and CDR2 is SYGVKD. As DNA, the CDR3 is TGTGCCATCAGCCCGACAGCAAACTATGGCTACACCTTC. Translated, it gives CAISPTANYGYTF.

The rearrangement links TRBV29-1 to TRBJ1-1; no firm D call. CDR1 and CDR2 from the germline V gene are SQVTM and ANQGSEA. This CDR3 spans 10 amino acids. The germline V and J ends were trimmed by 6 bases and 1 base, with 3 bases remaining between them. The DNA for the CDR3 is TGCAGCGTCTCGAACACTGAAGCTTTCTTT. This codes for CSVSNTEAFF.

The CDR3 loop is CSVVGKGQINTEAFF. The CDR3, as DNA: TGCAGCGTCGTAGGAAAGGGCCAGATAAACACTGAAGCTTTCTTT. The chain carries TRBV29-1 and TRBJ1-1; D unclear. The CDR3 totals 15 residues. Germline V lookup: CDR1 SQVTM, CDR2 ANQGSEA. Between the trimmed V and J ends, which lost 6 bases and 2 bases, there was a span of 19 bases.

This clonotype was seen ten or more times. This chain connects TRBV6-1 to TRBJ2-1; D is unclear. CDR3 length: 11 residues. Trimming removed 7 bases at V and 8 bases at J, with 9 bases between. Germline CDR1 and CDR2: MNHNS and SASEGT. CDR3 sequence (DNA): TGTGCCAGCACCGCTCGCGATGAGCAGTTCTTC. Translating it yields CASTARDEQFF.

This clonotype was seen repeatedly, ten times or more. V gene TRBV3-1 combines with J gene TRBJ1-2; D is perhaps TRBD1 (5 bases). CDR1 is LGHDT, CDR2 YNNKEL, per germline (reference sequence). The germline V and J ends were trimmed by 0 bases and 8 bases, with 19 bases remaining between them. CDR3 length: 16 amino acids. The DNA of the CDR3 is TGTGCCAGCAGCCAAGATCCCTGGGGCTTTCCGGGCGGCTACACCTTC. It is translated as CASSQDPWGFPGGYTF.

This clonotype was seen a single time. The chain has TRBV29-1 and TRBJ2-3, with TRBD2 matching 7 bases. Germline V CDR1 and CDR2: SQVTM, ANQGSEA. V shed 5 bases, J shed 4 bases, and the junction held 9 bases outside the gene matches. This CDR3 has 14 amino acids. CDR3 DNA: TGCAGCGTTACTCCCCGGGAGGTCGCAGATACGCAGTATTTT. Amino acids: CSVTPREVADTQYF.

The chain combines TRBV6-5 with TRBJ1-1, with TRBD1 as a possible D gene (6 bases). Germline V gene sequence: CDR1 MNHEY, CDR2 SVGAGI. The CDR3 runs to 18 residues. V was clipped by 1 base and J by 4 bases, with 22 bases between them. CDR3 coding DNA: TGTGCCAGCAGTTACTACTCCGGGGGGCAGGGCGGGACCACTGAAGCTTTCTTT. It yields the protein CASSYYSGGQGGTTEAFF.

This clonotype was seen many times. The chain recombines TRBV6-2 or TRBV6-3 with TRBJ2-1, with 12 bases aligning to TRBD1. J lost 8 bases, V lost 6 bases, and 11 bases had no gene match. This CDR3 spans 16 amino acids. Germline V CDR1 and CDR2: MNHEY, SVGEGT. CDR3 loop: CASRHSMGQGADEQFF. Here the CDR3 DNA reads TGTGCCAGCAGACACAGTATGGGACAGGGGGCGGATGAGCAGTTCTTC.

In its sample, this clonotype was seen many times. The chain has TRBV5-1 and TRBJ1-2; D is unresolved. Germline CDR1 SGHRS, CDR2 YFSETQ. Trimming cost V 0 bases and J 4 bases, with 10 bases left between them. This CDR3 contains 14 residues. The CDR3 spells CASSLGDWTYGYTF. The CDR3 nucleotides are TGCGCCAGCAGCTTGGGAGATTGGACCTATGGCTACACCTTC.

This clonotype was found a few times. The chain is built from TRBV9 and TRBJ1-6; D perhaps matches TRBD1 (5 bases). V lost 4 bases and J 7 bases, leaving 12 bases between the germline ends. The CDR3 runs to 14 residues. CDR1 is SGDLS, CDR2 YYNGEE, per germline. Here the CDR3 DNA reads TGTGCCAGCAGCACGGGACTCGAAAATTCACCCCTCCACTTT. This encodes CASSTGLENSPLHF.

The chain has TRBV30 and TRBJ1-6, with 7 bases lining up with TRBD1. Trimming removed 8 bases from V and 7 bases from J; junction bases left unmatched: 14. The germline gives CDR1 GTSNPN, CDR2 SVGIG (reference sequence). The CDR3 has 15 amino acids. In nucleotides, the CDR3 is TGTGCCGGGAAAACAGGGGCATTGGAAAATTCACCCCTCCACTTT. Encoded protein: CAGKTGALENSPLHF.

The sample holds a few counts of this clonotype. This chain links TRBV20-1 with TRBJ2-3, with TRBD2 identical over 12 bases. The length of the CDR3 is 15 residues. V shed 3 bases and J 4 bases; nucleotides not matched to a gene: 5. CDR1 and CDR2 (germline): DFQATT, SNEGSKA (reference sequence). In DNA form, the CDR3 reads TGCAGTGCTAGGCTAGCGGGAGGGCCTGCAGATACGCAGTATTTT. Translated, it gives CSARLAGGPADTQYF.

This clonotype was seen at least ten times. This rearrangement joins TRBV20-1 to TRBJ2-5, with a weak D call TRBD2 (5 bases). Trimming shortened V by 4 bases and J by 1 base, and 7 bases separated the two germline ends. Germline CDR1 and CDR2: DFQATT and SNEGSKA (reference sequence). This CDR3 comprises 12 residues. CDR3 region: CSATDFQETQYF. In DNA form, the CDR3 reads TGCAGTGCTACGGACTTCCAAGAGACCCAGTACTTC.